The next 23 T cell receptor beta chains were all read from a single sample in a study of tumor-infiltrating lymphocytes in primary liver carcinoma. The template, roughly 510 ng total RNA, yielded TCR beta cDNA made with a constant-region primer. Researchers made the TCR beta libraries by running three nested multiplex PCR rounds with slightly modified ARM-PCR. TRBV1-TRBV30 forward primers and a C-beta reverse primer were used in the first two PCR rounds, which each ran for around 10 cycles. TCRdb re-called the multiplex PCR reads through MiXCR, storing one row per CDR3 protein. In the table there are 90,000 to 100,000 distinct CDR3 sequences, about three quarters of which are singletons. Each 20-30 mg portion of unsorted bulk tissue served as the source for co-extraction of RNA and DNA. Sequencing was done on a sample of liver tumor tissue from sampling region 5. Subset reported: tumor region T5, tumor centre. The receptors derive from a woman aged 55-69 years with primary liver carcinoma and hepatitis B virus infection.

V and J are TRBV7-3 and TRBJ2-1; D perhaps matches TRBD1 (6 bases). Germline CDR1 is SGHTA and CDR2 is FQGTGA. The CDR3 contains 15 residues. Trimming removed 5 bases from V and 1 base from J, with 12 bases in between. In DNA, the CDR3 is TGTGCCAGCAGCCCAGGGGATGCGTCCTACAATGAGCAGTTCTTC. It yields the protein CASSPGDASYNEQFF.

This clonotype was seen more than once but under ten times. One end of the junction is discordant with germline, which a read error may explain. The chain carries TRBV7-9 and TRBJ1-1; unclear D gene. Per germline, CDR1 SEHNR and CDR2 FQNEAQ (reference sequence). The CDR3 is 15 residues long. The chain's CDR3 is CASGLVVAMNTEAFF. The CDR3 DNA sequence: TGTGCCAGCGGCTTAGTTGTGGCTATGAACACTGAAGCTTTCTTT. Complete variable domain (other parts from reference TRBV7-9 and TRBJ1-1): DTGVSQNPRHKITKRGQNVTFRCDPISEHNRLYWYRQTLGQGPEFLTYFQNEAQLEKSRLLSDRFSAERPKGSFSTLEIQRTEQGDSAMYLCASGLVVAMNTEAFFGQGTRLTVV.

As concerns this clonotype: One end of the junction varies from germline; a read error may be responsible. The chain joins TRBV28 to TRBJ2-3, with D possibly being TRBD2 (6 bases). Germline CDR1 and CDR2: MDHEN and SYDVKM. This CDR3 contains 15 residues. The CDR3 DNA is TGTGCCAGCCGCGGCGGGGTAATTAGCACAGATATGCAGTATTTT. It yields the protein CASRGGVISTDMQYF.

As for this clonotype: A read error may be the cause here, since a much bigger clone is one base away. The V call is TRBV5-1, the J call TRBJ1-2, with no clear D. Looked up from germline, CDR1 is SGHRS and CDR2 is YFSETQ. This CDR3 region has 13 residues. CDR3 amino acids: CASRSPGPYDYTF. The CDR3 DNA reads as TGCGCCAGCAGATCCCCAGGACCCTATGACTACACCTTC.

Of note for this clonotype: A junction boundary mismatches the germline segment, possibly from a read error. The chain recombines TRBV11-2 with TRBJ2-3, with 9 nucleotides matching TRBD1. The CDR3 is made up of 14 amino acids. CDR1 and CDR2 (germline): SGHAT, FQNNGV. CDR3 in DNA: TGTGCAAGCAGCCTACCACAGGGGGCGAATACGCACTATTTT. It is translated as CASSLPQGANTHYF.

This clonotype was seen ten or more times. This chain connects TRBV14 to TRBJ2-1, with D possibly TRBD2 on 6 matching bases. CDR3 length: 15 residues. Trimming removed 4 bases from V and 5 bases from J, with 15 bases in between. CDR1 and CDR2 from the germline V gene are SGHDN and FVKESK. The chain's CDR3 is CASSPGSYVNNEQFF. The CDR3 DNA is TGTGCCAGCAGCCCCGGGAGTTACGTAAACAATGAGCAGTTCTTC.

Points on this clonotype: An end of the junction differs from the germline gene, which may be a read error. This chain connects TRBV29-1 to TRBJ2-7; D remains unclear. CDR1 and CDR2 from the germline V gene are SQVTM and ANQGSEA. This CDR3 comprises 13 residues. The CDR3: CSVDAVGSYEQYF. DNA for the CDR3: TGCAGCGTTGATGCGGTAGGATCCTACGAGCAGTATTTC.

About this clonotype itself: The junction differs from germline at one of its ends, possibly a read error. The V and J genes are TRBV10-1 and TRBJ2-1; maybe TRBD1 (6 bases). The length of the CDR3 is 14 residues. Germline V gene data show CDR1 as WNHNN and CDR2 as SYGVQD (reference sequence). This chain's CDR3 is CASSEGVPYNEQFF. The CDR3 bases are TGCGCCAGTAGTGAGGGGGTCCCCTACAATGAGCAGTTCTTC.

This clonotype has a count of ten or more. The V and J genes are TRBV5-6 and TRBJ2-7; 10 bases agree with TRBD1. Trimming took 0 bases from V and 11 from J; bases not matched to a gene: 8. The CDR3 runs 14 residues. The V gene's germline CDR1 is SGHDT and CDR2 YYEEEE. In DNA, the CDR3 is TGTGCCAGCAGCTTGGTCTCTGGGACAGGGGCTGAGTACTTC. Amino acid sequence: CASSLVSGTGAEYF.

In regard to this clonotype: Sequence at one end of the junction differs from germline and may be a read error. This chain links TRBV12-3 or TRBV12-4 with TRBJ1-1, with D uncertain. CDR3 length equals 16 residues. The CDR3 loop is CASSLARPPDAGEALF. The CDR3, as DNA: TGTGCCAGCAGTTTAGCACGGCCCCCTGACGCGGGTGAAGCTCTCTTT.

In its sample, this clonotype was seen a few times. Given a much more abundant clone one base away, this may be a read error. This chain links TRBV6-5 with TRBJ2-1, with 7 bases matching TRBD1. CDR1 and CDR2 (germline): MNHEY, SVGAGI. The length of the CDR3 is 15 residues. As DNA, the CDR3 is TGTGCCAGCACCCCCACCGGACAGGCATACAATGAGCAGCTCTTC. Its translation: CASTPTGQAYNEQLF.

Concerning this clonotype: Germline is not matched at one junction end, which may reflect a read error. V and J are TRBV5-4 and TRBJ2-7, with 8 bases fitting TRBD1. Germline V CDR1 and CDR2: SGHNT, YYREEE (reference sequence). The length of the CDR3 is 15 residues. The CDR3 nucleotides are TGTGCCAGCGGCATCGGGACAGGAGGCGACTACGTGCAGTACTTC. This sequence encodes CASGIGTGGDYVQYF.

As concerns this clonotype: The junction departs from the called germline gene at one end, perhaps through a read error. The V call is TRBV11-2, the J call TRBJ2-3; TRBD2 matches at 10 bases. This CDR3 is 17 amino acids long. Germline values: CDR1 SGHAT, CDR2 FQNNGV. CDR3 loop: CASSLVGLATSTYTHYF. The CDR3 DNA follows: TGTGCCAGCAGCTTAGTGGGACTAGCGACTAGTACATATACGCACTATTTT.

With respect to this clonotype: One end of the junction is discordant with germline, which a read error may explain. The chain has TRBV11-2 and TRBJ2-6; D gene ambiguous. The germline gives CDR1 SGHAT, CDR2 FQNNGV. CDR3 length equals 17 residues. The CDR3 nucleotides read TGTACCAGTAGCTCAGATGTAAACTTCTCTGGGGCCAACGTCCTGACTTTC. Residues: CTSSSDVNFSGANVLTF. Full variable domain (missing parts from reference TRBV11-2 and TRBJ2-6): EAGVAQSPRYKIIEKRQSVAFWCNPISGHATLYWYQQILGQGPKLLIQFQNNGVVDDSQLPKDRFSAERLKGVDSTLKIQPAKLEDSAVYLCTSSSDVNFSGANVLTFGAGSRLTVL.

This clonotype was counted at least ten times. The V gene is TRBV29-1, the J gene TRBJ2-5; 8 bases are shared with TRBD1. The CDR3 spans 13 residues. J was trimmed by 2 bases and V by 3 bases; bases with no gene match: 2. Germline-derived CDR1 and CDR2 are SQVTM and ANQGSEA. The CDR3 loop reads CSVDGQGQETQYF. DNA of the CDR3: TGCAGCGTTGACGGACAGGGACAAGAGACCCAGTACTTC.

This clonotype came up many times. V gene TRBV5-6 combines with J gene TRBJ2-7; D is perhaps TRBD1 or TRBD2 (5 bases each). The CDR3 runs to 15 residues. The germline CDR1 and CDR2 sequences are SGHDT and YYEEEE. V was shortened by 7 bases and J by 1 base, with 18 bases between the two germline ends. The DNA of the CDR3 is TGTGCCAGCGGATCCCGGGACGGATTTTCCTACGAGCAGTACTTC. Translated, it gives CASGSRDGFSYEQYF. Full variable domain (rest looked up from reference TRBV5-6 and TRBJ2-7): DAGVTQSPTHLIKTRGQQVTLRCSPKSGHDTVSWYQQALGQGPQFIFQYYEEEERQRGNFPDRFSGHQFPNYSSELNVNALLLGDSALYLCASGSRDGFSYEQYFGPGTRLTVT.

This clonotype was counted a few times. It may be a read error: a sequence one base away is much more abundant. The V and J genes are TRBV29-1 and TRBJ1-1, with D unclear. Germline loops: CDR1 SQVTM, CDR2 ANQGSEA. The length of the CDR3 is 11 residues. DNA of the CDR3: TGCAGCGTTGCAGGCCCGCTCGAAGCTCTCTTT. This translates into CSVAGPLEALF.

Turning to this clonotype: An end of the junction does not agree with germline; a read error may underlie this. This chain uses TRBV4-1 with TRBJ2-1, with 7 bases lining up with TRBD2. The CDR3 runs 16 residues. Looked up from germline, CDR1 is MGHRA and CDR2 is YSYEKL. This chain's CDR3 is CAISPRSGGSYNEQFF. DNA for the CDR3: TGCGCCATCAGCCCCCGTTCGGGGGGCTCCTACAATGAGCAGTTCTTC.

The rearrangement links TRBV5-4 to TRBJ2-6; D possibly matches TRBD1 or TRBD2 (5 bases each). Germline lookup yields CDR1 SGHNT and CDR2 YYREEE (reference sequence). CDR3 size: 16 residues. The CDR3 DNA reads TGTATCAGCAGCTCTGGGACCGGGCGTGGGGCCAACGTCCTGACTTTC. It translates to CISSSGTGRGANVLTF.

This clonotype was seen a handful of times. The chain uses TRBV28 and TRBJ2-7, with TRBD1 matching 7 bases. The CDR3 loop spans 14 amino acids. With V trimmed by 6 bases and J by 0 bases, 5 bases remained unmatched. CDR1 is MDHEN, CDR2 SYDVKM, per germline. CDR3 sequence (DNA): TGTGCCAGCAGACAGACAGGGTCCTCCTACGAGCAGTACTTC. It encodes CASRQTGSSYEQYF.

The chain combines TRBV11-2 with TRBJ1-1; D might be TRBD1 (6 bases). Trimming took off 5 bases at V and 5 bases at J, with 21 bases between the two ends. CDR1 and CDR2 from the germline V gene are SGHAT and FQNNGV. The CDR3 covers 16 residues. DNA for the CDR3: TGTGCCAGCAGCCTACCCTGGGGGGCGCGTACTACTGAAGCTTTCTTT. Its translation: CASSLPWGARTTEAFF.

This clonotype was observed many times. The CDR3 sequence is CASSSPGQGRVDTF. DNA for the CDR3: TGTGCCAGCAGTTCCCCGGGACAGGGGAGGGTGGACACCTTC. The V gene is TRBV28, the J gene TRBJ1-2; the match to TRBD1 covers 10 bases. The CDR3 runs 14 residues. V shed 4 bases, J shed 12 bases, and the junction held 11 bases outside the gene matches. Germline assignment: CDR1 MDHEN and CDR2 SYDVKM.

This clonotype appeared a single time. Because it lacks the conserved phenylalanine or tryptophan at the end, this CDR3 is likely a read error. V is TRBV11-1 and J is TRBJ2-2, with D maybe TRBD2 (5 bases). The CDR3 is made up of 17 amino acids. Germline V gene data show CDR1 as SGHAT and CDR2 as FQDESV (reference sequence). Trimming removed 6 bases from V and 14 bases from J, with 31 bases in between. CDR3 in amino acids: CASRGRTGSANTVELFS. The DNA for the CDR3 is TGTGCCAGCAGGGGGAGAACGGGATCTGCGAACACCGTGGAACTGTTTTCT.